The clone carrying this T cell receptor (beta chain) has just a few counts. The data are from a study of blood T cell repertoires in COVID-19. Study at large: Both acute and convalescent COVID-19 samples were obtained from the United States, Italy and Spain. T cells, B-cell-depleted T cells, or PBMCs provided the cDNA or gDNA that served as material.

In the authors' methods: Amplification from reference gene primers served as the basis for estimated nucleated cell counts. Measured with immunoSEQ multiplex PCR; TCRdb has only the in-frame clones, and not every one. V and J calls and clone size are as listed in that table; D and trimming were resolved from the DNA. The data contain about 92,000 clones, roughly 80% of them singletons. Germline trimming cut 5 bases from V and 6 bases from J; bases unmatched to any gene: 7. CDR1 is MRHNA, CDR2 SNTAGT, per germline. The length of the CDR3 is 14 residues. Source material: peripheral blood. The TCR originated in a woman in her seventies with acute or convalescent COVID-19. This sequence joins TRBV6-4 and TRBJ2-3; 8 nucleotides align to TRBD2. CDR3 in DNA: TGTGCCAGCAGTCCCAGCGGGGGTAGGGATACGCAGTATTTT. Translated: CASSPSGGRDTQYF.